The TCR beta chain described here comes from a study of blood T cell repertoires in COVID-19. Recruitment covered about two dozen US areas and drew participants whose ages spanned 18 to 89 years. Cohort 3 donors counted as recovered after two negative PCRs, clearance, or resolved symptoms. CDR1 is LGHDT and CDR2 is YNNKEL in the germline V gene (reference sequence). With 2 bases removed from V and 8 bases from J, the gap between germline ends came to 15 bases. This CDR3 contains 14 residues. Profiling relied on immunoSEQ multiplex PCR, and the TCRdb table lists in-frame clones only, not all of them. Of 300,000 to 350,000 clones in the sample, 70% to 90% were seen once.

This rearrangement joins TRBV3-1 (or the pseudogene TRBV3-2) to TRBJ1-2; D is uncertain. The sequenced sample consisted of PBMCs or T cells enriched from blood (not recorded which). The clonotype comes from a man under 40 who had recovered from COVID-19. In DNA form, the CDR3 reads TGTGCCAGCAGCCAATATGGTGTGGGCACCGGCTACACCTTC. It is translated as CASSQYGVGTGYTF.